This T cell receptor beta chain was sequenced for a study of shared clonotypes between healthy human individuals. Background on the study: Donors had three CD4 naive, three CD4 memory, two CD8 naive and one CD8 memory plate apiece. Findings and caveats of the study: Clonotype sharing among the donors was expected to vary with sequencing depth. Estimated richness values were generally larger in naive subsets than in memory subsets. Sequencing of the sorted subsets was shown by rarefaction to be incomplete despite large depth.

Trimming shortened V by 11 bases and J by 3 bases, and 16 bases separated the two germline ends. CDR1 SEHNR and CDR2 FQNEAQ come from the germline V gene (reference sequence). The CDR3 is made up of 13 amino acids. The protocol was immunoSEQ multiplex PCR, while the TCRdb copy is restricted to in-frame clones and leaves out a portion. The sample includes roughly 500,000 clones, 90% to 97% seen only once; the top ten take approximately 0.067%. This clone was seen only a few times. Antigen specificity is unknown. Material for sequencing was naive CD4+ T cells sorted from blood. Regarding subset: CD45RA+ positively selected. The receptor's source is a woman under 40 in good health. The chain couples TRBV7-9 to TRBJ1-2; D possibly corresponds to TRBD1 (6 bases). The chain's CDR3 is CAGEPDRHYGYTF. The CDR3 nucleotides read TGTGCCGGGGAACCGGACAGACACTATGGCTACACCTTC.